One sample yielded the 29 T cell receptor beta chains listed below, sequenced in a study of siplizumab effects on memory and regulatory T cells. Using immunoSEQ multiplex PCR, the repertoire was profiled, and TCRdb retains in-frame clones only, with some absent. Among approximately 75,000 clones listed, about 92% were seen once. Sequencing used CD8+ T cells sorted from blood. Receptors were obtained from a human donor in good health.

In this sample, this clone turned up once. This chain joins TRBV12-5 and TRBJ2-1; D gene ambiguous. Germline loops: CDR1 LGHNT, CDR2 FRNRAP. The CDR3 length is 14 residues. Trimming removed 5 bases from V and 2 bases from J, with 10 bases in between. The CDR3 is CASGLSFPYNEQFF. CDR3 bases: TGTGCTAGTGGTCTTAGTTTCCCCTACAATGAGCAGTTCTTC.

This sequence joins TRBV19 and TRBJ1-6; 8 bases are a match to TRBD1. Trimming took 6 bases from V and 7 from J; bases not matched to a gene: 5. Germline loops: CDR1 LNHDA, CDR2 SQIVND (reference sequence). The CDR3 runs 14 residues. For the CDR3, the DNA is TGTGCCAGTAGCCAGGGGGCTGGAAATTCACCCCTCCACTTT. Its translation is CASSQGAGNSPLHF. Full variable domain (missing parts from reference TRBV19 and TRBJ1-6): DGGITQSPKYLFRKEGQNVTLSCEQNLNHDAMYWYRQDPGQGLRLIYYSQIVNDFQKGDIAEGYSVSREKKESFPLTVTSAQKNPTAFYLCASSQGAGNSPLHFGNGTRLTVT.

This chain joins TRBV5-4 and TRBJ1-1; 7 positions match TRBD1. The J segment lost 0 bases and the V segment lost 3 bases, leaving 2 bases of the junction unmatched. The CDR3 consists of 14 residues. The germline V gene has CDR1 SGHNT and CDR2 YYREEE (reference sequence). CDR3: CASSWDRLNTEAFF. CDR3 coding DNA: TGTGCCAGCAGCTGGGACAGATTGAACACTGAAGCTTTCTTT.

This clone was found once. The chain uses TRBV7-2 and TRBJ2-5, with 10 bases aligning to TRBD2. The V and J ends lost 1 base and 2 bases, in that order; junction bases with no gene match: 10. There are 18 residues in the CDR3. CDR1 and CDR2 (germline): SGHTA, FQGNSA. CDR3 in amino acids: CASSLERGGRPLQETQYF. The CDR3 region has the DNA TGTGCCAGCAGCTTAGAGCGGGGGGGCCGACCTTTACAAGAGACCCAGTACTTC.

This CDR3 reads CASSGIEGIAAIQYF. The DNA for the CDR3 is TGTGCCAGCAGCGGCATAGAGGGGATTGCCGCCATTCAGTACTTC. J is TRBJ2-4 and V is TRBV9, with D possibly being TRBD1 or TRBD2 (5 bases each). V lost 3 bases, J lost 9 bases, and 19 bases lay in between. The CDR3 sequence is 15 residues long. Germline V gives CDR1 SGDLS, CDR2 YYNGEE.

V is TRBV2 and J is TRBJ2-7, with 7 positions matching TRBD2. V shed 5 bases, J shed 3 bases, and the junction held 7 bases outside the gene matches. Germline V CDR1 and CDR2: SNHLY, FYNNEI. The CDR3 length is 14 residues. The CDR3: CASSSGEAVYEQYF. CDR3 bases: TGTGCCAGCAGTAGCGGGGAGGCCGTCTACGAGCAGTACTTC.

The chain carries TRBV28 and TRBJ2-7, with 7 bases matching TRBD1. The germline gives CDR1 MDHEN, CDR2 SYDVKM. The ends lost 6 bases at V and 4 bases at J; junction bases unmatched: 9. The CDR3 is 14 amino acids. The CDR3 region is CASSVTGVMYEQYF. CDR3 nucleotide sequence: TGTGCCAGCAGCGTAACAGGGGTTATGTACGAGCAGTACTTC.

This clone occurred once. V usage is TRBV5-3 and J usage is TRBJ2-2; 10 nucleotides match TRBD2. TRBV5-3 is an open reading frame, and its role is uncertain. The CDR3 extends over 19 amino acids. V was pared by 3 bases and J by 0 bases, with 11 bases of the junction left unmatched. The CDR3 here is CARSYWGTSEPANTGELFF. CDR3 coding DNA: TGTGCCAGAAGCTATTGGGGGACTAGCGAGCCTGCGAACACCGGGGAGCTGTTTTTT.

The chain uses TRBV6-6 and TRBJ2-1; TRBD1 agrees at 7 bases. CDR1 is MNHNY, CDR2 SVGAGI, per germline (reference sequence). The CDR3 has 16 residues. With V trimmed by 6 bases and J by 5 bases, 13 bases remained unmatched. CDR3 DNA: TGTGCCAGCAGGCATACGACAGGGATCTTCGACAATGAGCAGTTCTTC. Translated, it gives CASRHTTGIFDNEQFF.

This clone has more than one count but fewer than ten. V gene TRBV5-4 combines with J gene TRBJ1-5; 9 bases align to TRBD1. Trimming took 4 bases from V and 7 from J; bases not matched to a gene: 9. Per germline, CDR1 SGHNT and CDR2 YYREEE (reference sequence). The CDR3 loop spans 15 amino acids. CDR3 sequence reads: CASSPGVGQGQPQHF. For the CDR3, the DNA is TGTGCCAGCAGCCCCGGGGTGGGACAGGGCCAGCCCCAGCATTTT.

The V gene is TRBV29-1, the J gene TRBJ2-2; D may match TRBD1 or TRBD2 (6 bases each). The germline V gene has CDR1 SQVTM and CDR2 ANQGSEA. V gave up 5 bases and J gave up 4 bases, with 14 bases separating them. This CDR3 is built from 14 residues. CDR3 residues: CSVRGQGSTGELFF. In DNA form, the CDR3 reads TGCAGCGTTCGGGGGCAAGGCAGCACCGGGGAGCTGTTTTTT.

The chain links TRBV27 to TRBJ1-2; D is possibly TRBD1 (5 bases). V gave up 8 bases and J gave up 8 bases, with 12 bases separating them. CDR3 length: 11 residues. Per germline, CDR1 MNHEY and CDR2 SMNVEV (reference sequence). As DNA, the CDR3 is TGTGCCAGCTGGCAGGGTGGGGGCTACACCTTC. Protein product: CASWQGGGYTF.

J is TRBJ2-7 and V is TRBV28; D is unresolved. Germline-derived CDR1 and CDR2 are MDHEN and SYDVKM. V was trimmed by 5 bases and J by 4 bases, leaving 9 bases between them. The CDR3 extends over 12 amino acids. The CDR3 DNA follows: TGTGCCAGCAGTATGATCGGGTACGAGCAGTACTTC. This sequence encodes CASSMIGYEQYF.

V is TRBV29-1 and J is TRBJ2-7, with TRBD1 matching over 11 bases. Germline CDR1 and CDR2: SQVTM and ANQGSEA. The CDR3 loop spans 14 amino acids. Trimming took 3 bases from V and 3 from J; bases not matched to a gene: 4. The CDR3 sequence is CSVDRDRGDYEQYF. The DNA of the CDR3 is TGCAGCGTTGACAGGGACAGGGGGGACTACGAGCAGTACTTC.

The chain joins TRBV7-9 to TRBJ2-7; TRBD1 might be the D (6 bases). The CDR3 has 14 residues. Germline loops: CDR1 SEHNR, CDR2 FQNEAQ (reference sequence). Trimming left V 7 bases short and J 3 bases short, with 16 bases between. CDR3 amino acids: CASTEGEMFYEQYF. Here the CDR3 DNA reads TGTGCCAGCACCGAGGGGGAGATGTTCTACGAGCAGTACTTC. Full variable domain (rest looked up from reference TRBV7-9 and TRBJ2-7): DTGVSQNPRHKITKRGQNVTFRCDPISEHNRLYWYRQTLGQGPEFLTYFQNEAQLEKSRLLSDRFSAERPKGSFSTLEIQRTEQGDSAMYLCASTEGEMFYEQYFGPGTRLTVT.

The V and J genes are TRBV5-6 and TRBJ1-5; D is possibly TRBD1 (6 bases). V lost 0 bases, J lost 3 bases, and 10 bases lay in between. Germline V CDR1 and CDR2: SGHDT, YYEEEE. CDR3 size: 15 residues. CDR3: CASSLGGANNQPQHF. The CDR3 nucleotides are TGTGCCAGCAGCTTGGGGGGGGCTAACAATCAGCCCCAGCATTTT.

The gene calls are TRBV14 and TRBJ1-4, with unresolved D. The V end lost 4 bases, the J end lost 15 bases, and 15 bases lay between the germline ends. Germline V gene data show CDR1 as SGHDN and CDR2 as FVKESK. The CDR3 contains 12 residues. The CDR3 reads CASSPSGSRLFF. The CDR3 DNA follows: TGTGCCAGCAGCCCGTCGGGGAGCAGGTTGTTTTTT.

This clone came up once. The CDR3 loop reads CASSQESTGASYEQYF. In nucleotides, the CDR3 is TGCGCCAGCAGCCAAGAGTCGACAGGGGCCTCCTACGAGCAGTACTTC. The gene calls are TRBV4-1 and TRBJ2-7; 8 bases align to TRBD1. This CDR3 is built from 16 residues. CDR1 and CDR2 (germline): MGHRA, YSYEKL. V trimming: 0 bases; J trimming: 0 bases; junction bases outside the gene matches: 4.

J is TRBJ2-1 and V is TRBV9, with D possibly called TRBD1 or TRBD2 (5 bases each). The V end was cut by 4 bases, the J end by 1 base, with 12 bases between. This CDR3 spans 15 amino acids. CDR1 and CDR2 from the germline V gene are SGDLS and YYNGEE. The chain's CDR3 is CASSTDEGSYNEQFF. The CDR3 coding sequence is TGTGCCAGCAGCACGGATGAGGGGTCCTACAATGAGCAGTTCTTC.

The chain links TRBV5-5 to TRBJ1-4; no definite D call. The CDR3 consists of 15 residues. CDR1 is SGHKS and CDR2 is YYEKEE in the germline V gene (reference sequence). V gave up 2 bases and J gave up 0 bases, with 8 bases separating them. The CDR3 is CASSLETTTNEKLFF. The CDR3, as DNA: TGTGCCAGCAGCTTAGAGACTACAACTAATGAAAAACTGTTTTTT.

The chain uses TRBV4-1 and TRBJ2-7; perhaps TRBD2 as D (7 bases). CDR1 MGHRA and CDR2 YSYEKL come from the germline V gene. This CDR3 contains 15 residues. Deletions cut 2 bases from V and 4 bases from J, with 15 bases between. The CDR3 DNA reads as TGCGCCAGCAGCCAATCCCGGGGGGCTAGTTACGAGCAGTACTTC. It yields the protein CASSQSRGASYEQYF.

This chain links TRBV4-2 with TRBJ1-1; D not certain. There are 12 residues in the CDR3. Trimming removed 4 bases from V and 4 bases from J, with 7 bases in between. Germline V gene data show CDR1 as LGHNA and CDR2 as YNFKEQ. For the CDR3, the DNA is TGTGCCAGCAGCCCGAAGGGCACTGAAGCTTTCTTT. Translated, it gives CASSPKGTEAFF.

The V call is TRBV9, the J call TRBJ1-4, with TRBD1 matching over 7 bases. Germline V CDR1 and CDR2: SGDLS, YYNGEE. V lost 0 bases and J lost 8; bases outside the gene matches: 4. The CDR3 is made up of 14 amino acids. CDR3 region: CASSVVGGDEKLFF. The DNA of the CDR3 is TGTGCCAGCAGCGTAGTAGGGGGCGACGAAAAACTGTTTTTT.

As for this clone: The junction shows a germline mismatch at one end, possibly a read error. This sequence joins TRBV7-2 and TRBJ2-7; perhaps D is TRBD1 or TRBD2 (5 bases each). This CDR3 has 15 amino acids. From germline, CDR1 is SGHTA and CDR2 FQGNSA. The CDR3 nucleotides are TGTGCCAGCAGTTTAGTCCGGGACGCTAACTACGAGCAGTACTTC. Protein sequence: CASSLVRDANYEQYF.

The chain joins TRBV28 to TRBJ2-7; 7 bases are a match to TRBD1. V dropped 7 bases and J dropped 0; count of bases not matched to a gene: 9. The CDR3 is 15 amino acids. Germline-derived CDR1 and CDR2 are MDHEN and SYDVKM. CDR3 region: CASTPEGASSYEQYF. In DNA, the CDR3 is TGTGCCAGCACCCCAGAGGGGGCATCCTCCTACGAGCAGTACTTC.

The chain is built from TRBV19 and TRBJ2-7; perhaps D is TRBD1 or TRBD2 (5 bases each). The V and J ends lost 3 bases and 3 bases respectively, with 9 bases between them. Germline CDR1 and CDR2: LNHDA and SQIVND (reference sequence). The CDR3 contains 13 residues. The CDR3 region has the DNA TGTGCCAGTAGTATGGGTGGGGGCTACGAGCAGTACTTC. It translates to CASSMGGGYEQYF.

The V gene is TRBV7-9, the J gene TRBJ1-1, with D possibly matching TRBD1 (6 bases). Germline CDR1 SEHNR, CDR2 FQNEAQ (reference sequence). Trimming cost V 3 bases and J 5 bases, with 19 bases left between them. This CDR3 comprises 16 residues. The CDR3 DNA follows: TGTGCCAGCAGCTTGTCGGGCACAGGGTTAGGGACTGAAGCTTTCTTT. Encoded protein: CASSLSGTGLGTEAFF.

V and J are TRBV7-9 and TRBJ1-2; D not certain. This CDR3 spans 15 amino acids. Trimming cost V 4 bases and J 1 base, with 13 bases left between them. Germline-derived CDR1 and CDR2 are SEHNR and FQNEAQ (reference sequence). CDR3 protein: CASSSEEDLNYGYTF. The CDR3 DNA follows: TGTGCCAGCAGCTCAGAGGAGGACCTTAACTATGGCTACACCTTC.

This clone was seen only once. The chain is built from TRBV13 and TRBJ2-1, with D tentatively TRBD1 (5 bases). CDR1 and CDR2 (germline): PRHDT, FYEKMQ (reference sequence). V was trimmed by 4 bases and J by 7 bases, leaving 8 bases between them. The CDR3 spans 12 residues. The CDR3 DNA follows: TGTGCCAGCAGCTACCAGGGTAATGAGCAGTTCTTC. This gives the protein CASSYQGNEQFF.